A selection of T cell receptor beta chains follows, all from one sample in a study of response to subunit inactivated influenza vaccine. In TCRdb, the RT-PCR reads were re-called with MiXCR into one record per CDR3 protein. This table holds around 520,000 distinct CDR3 sequences, around 25% found once. The specimen was CD4+ T cells sorted from PBMCs, collected 5 days after vaccination. The receptor source for this set is a man aged 45-65 years who received an inactivated influenza vaccine. The CDR3 runs from the conserved cysteine through the conserved F or W. A D gene is named only where the DNA matches it firmly. Size tells how often a clone was seen (once, few, many) or the class of an expanded clone, and some rows leave it out.

cdr3_nt cdr3_aa j_call v_call clone_size d_call
TGTGCCAGCAGTGGGAGCGTGGACACAGATACGCAGTATTTT CASSGSVDTDTQYF TRBJ2-3 TRBV7-2 - -
TGTGCCAGCAGCATCGGAGATCAGCCCCAGCATTTT CASSIGDQPQHF TRBJ1-5 TRBV12-3/TRBV12-4 many -
TGTGCCAGCAGCCCGGGACTAGCGGGAGGAGGGGGGTCCTACAATGAGCAGTTCTTC CASSPGLAGGGGSYNEQFF TRBJ2-1 TRBV4-2 - TRBD2
TGTGCCAGCAGTGAATATGACGGGAGGGCCTACAATGAGCAGTTCTTC CASSEYDGRAYNEQFF TRBJ2-1 TRBV25-1 - TRBD2
TGCGCCAGCAGCCCGGACAGGGCCCACTACGAGCAGTACTTC CASSPDRAHYEQYF TRBJ2-7 TRBV5-1 - TRBD1
TGTGCTAGCAGTACCCACAGGGACTCCTACGAGCAGTACTTC CASSTHRDSYEQYF TRBJ2-7 TRBV7-7 - -
TGCGCCAGCAGCCCAGGTACTAGCGGGAGTTCCTACGAGCAGTACTTC CASSPGTSGSSYEQYF TRBJ2-7 TRBV5-1 few TRBD2
TGTGCCAGCAGCACCGGGAGTATCGGCACAGATACGCAGTATTTT CASSTGSIGTDTQYF TRBJ2-3 TRBV11-1 - -
TGTGCCAGCAGCGTAGGTGGGAGGTCGGACATTCAGTACTTC CASSVGGRSDIQYF TRBJ2-4 TRBV9 few -
TGTGCCAGCATCGAGAGGGAGACCCAGTACTTC CASIERETQYF TRBJ2-5 TRBV7-2 - -
TGTGCCAGCAGCCCCTCGGTATATACAAACTATGGCTACACCTTC CASSPSVYTNYGYTF TRBJ1-2 TRBV7-8 - -
TGTGCCACCAATGATAGCGGGGGGGCGCGAGAGCAGTTCTTC CATNDSGGAREQFF TRBJ2-1 TRBV24-1 - TRBD2
TGCGCCAGCAGCCACCTTAGGGGGGGCGAGCAGTACTTC CASSHLRGGEQYF TRBJ2-7 TRBV4-3 - -
TGCGCCAGCAGCTTCTCTCCCAGCGCGGATACGCAGTATTTT CASSFSPSADTQYF TRBJ2-3 TRBV5-1 many -
TGTGCCAGCAGTTCGGGACAGACTCGCTACACCTTC CASSSGQTRYTF TRBJ1-2 TRBV6-5 - TRBD1
TGTGCCAGCAGCTTTGGCGGACCGTACAATGAGCAGTTCTTC CASSFGGPYNEQFF TRBJ2-1 TRBV5-4 few -
TGTGCCAGCAGTTACATTAGCGGGAGAAGTCAAGATACGCAGTATTTT CASSYISGRSQDTQYF TRBJ2-3 TRBV6-2/TRBV6-3 few TRBD2
TGTGCCAGCAGTTTCTCCGAAAAGGACAGGCAGTACTTC CASSFSEKDRQYF TRBJ2-7 TRBV27 - -
TGTGCCAGCAGTTACAGGGAAACTTACGAGCAGTACTTC CASSYRETYEQYF TRBJ2-7 TRBV6-2/TRBV6-3 few -
TGTGCCAGCAGTAAGGACAGGCGAACCGGGGAGCTGTTTTTT CASSKDRRTGELFF TRBJ2-2 TRBV6-4 few TRBD1
TGTGCCAGCAGCGTAGGGCCAGCGGGGGGGCCCGGCACCGGGGAGCTGTTTTTT CASSVGPAGGPGTGELFF TRBJ2-2 TRBV9 few TRBD2
TGTGCCAGCAGCCTCTCCGGACAGGGTCCTTTAGATACGCAGTATTTT CASSLSGQGPLDTQYF TRBJ2-3 TRBV12-3/TRBV12-4 few TRBD1
TGCAGTGCTCACCGGGACAGGAATTATGGCTACACCTTC CSAHRDRNYGYTF TRBJ1-2 TRBV20-1 few TRBD1
TGCAGTGCTAGAGTCGGTAGCACAGATACGCAGTATTTT CSARVGSTDTQYF TRBJ2-3 TRBV20-1 few -
TGCGCCAGCAGCTTGGTGCTAGCGACGAGCTCCTACAATGAGCAGTTCTTC CASSLVLATSSYNEQFF TRBJ2-1 TRBV5-1 many -
TGTGCCAGCAGATCATTCGGCGGAGCGAACACCGGGGAGCTGTTTTTT CASRSFGGANTGELFF TRBJ2-2 TRBV7-2 few -
TGTGCCAGCAGCCCCGTTGGCAGGGCGAACACTGAAGCTTTCTTT CASSPVGRANTEAFF TRBJ1-1 TRBV7-7 - -
TGTGCCAGCAGTCTCGACACCAGGAACACTGAAGCTTTCTTT CASSLDTRNTEAFF TRBJ1-1 TRBV12-3/TRBV12-4 - -
TGCGCCAGCAGCCTTGATCCCGGGGAGCTGTTTTTT CASSLDPGELFF TRBJ2-2 TRBV4-3 few -
TGTGCCAGCAGTTACGGGGAGACCCAGTACTTC CASSYGETQYF TRBJ2-5 TRBV6-5 many -
TGCGCCAGCAGCATTCGGGACAGGGGGCGCGGGGAGCTGTTTTTT CASSIRDRGRGELFF TRBJ2-2 TRBV5-1 few TRBD1
TGTGCCACCAGCAGGCCGGGTTCGACGGAGACCCAGTACTTC CATSRPGSTETQYF TRBJ2-5 TRBV15 few -
TGCAGCGTTGCTTCCCCGGGGGAGCAGTACTTC CSVASPGEQYF TRBJ2-7 TRBV29-1 few -
TGCAGCGTTGAAGATATGGGAGGCCGCACTGGCTACACCTTC CSVEDMGGRTGYTF TRBJ1-2 TRBV29-1 - -
TGTGCCAGCAGTCCGCTGAGCGGGGCTAGCACAGATACGCAGTATTTT CASSPLSGASTDTQYF TRBJ2-3 TRBV12-3/TRBV12-4 - TRBD2
TGTGCCAGCAGCTTAGACGCGCAGGGACAGCGTCCCAAAGAGACCCAGTACTTC CASSLDAQGQRPKETQYF TRBJ2-5 TRBV11-1 - TRBD1
TGCGCCAGCAGCCAAGATAGGACAGGGCCGGGGGAGCAGTACTTC CASSQDRTGPGEQYF TRBJ2-7 TRBV4-3 - TRBD1
TGTGCCAGCAGCTTAGAGGCAGCGAACACTGAAGCTTTCTTT CASSLEAANTEAFF TRBJ1-1 TRBV7-9 many -
TGTGCCAGCAGTTACCCAGGGGCGAACGCCTACGAGCAGTACTTC CASSYPGANAYEQYF TRBJ2-7 TRBV6-2/TRBV6-3 - -
TGCGCCAGCAGCCAAGCTCCCAGGGGCAATCAGCCCCAGCATTTT CASSQAPRGNQPQHF TRBJ1-5 TRBV4-3 - -
TGCGCCAGCAGCTATGACAGGGGAGCTAATGAAAAACTGTTTTTT CASSYDRGANEKLFF TRBJ1-4 TRBV5-1 - TRBD1
TGCGCCAGCAGCGAAGTACCCGGACTAGCGGGGGGCAATGAGCAGTTCTTC CASSEVPGLAGGNEQFF TRBJ2-1 TRBV4-3 - TRBD2
TGTGCCAGCAGCTTGGACAGGATACTACCTAGCACAGATACGCAGTATTTT CASSLDRILPSTDTQYF TRBJ2-3 TRBV5-6 - -
TGTGCGGGCCCGAGCGGGGGGGGTACAGATACGCAGTATTTT CAGPSGGGTDTQYF TRBJ2-3 TRBV4-2 - TRBD2
TGTGCCAGCAGTCAAGAGCTAGGGACGTTGTCACCCCTCCACTTT CASSQELGTLSPLHF TRBJ1-6 TRBV2 few -
TGCAGTGCTCGAGGACTAGCGGGAGACAATGAGCAGTTCTTC CSARGLAGDNEQFF TRBJ2-1 TRBV20-1 - TRBD2
TGTGCCAGCAGTCGACGACCCCGGGACAGCGCAATAAGACACTCCTACGAGCAGTACTTC CASSRRPRDSAIRHSYEQYF TRBJ2-7 TRBV6-4 few TRBD1
TGCGCCAGCAGCTTGGAAATGGCGCCCGGGGGCTACAATGAGCAGTTCTTC CASSLEMAPGGYNEQFF TRBJ2-1 TRBV5-1 few -
TGTGCCAGCGAGGACAAGTCGAGCAACGTCCTGACTTTC CASEDKSSNVLTF TRBJ2-6 TRBV3-1 - -
TGCGCCAGCAGCACAGGGACCATCACAGATACGCAGTATTTT CASSTGTITDTQYF TRBJ2-3 TRBV5-1 many -
TGCGCCAGCACCCGGGATGGTCAGGGCGGCACTGAAGCTTTCTTT CASTRDGQGGTEAFF TRBJ1-1 TRBV4-1 many -
TGTGCCAGCAGCTTAGCTGCATCCCAGGGGGTGGAGCAGTACTTC CASSLAASQGVEQYF TRBJ2-7 TRBV7-9 - TRBD1
TGCGCCAGCAGCTCGCCGAACTGGGACAGGGGGACGGAGCAGTACTTC CASSSPNWDRGTEQYF TRBJ2-7 TRBV5-1 - TRBD1
TGCAGTGCTAGGAGGGACGCCACAGATACGCAGTATTTT CSARRDATDTQYF TRBJ2-3 TRBV20-1 many -
TGTGCCAGCAGCCTAGGTAGAACAGAGACCCAGTACTTC CASSLGRTETQYF TRBJ2-5 TRBV7-9 many -
TGTGCCAGCAGCTTAGCGTTCACTAGAGGCGCAGATACGCAGTATTTT CASSLAFTRGADTQYF TRBJ2-3 TRBV7-2 - -